The 23 T cell receptor beta chains below all came from one sample that was sequenced in a study of T cells in Graves' hyperthyroidism and ophthalmopathy. RNA transcripts served as the template for amplifying TCR beta CDR3 regions. TCR CDR3 underwent first-round RT-PCR with the HTBI primer set. A single record per CDR3 protein comes from TCRdb applying MiXCR to the multiplex PCR reads. The sample yields 650,000 to 750,000 distinct CDR3 sequences, approximately 14% seen once. Material for sequencing was blood. These TCRs come from a woman under 30 with Graves' hyperthyroidism.

In its sample, this clonotype was seen many times. The chain recombines TRBV7-8 with TRBJ2-5; 9 nucleotides line up with TRBD2. The CDR3 covers 15 residues. The V gene end was trimmed by 3 bases and the J gene end by 5 bases; junction bases not matched to a gene: 7. Germline-derived CDR1 and CDR2 are SGHVS and FQNEAQ. CDR3 amino acids: CASSLGSGSPETQYF. Written as DNA, the CDR3 is TGTGCCAGCAGCTTGGGTAGCGGGAGCCCCGAGACCCAGTACTTC.

This clonotype was detected many times. The genes are TRBV7-2 and TRBJ2-3, with 8 positions matching TRBD2. With V trimmed by 5 bases and J by 5 bases, 12 bases remained unmatched. CDR3 length: 16 residues. Germline CDR1 reads SGHTA; CDR2 reads FQGNSA. CDR3 bases: TGTGCCAGCAGCCCCGGGGGGGGGGGAAAGAGAGATACGCAGTATTTT. Translation gives CASSPGGGGKRDTQYF.

The rearrangement joins TRBV20-1 to TRBJ1-4; perhaps TRBD1 as D (6 bases). V was clipped by 0 bases and J by 7 bases, with 15 bases between them. The CDR3 is made up of 15 amino acids. Germline CDR1 DFQATT, CDR2 SNEGSKA (reference sequence). CDR3 coding DNA: TGCAGTGCTAGAGATCTAGGGGGGCGGGTTGAAAAACTGTTTTTT. Its translation: CSARDLGGRVEKLFF.

The chain couples TRBV6-5 to TRBJ2-1, with TRBD2 as a possible D gene (5 bases). Per the germline V gene, CDR1 is MNHEY and CDR2 is SVGAGI. There are 14 residues in the CDR3. Trimming removed 2 bases at V and 9 bases at J, with 14 bases between. CDR3 sequence (DNA): TGTGCCAGCAGTTACCCCGGAGGCTTTGGTGAGCAGTTCTTC. It translates to CASSYPGGFGEQFF.

This clonotype was recorded many times. The V and J genes are TRBV3-1 and TRBJ2-4; D perhaps matches TRBD2 (5 bases). Germline V lookup: CDR1 LGHDT, CDR2 YNNKEL (reference sequence). The CDR3 has 14 amino acids. V dropped 4 bases and J dropped 0 bases, with 7 bases sitting between them. The CDR3 DNA reads TGTGCCAGCAGCCCGCGGGTAGCCAAAAACATTCAGTACTTC. Encoded protein: CASSPRVAKNIQYF.

In its sample, this clonotype was seen many times. The rearrangement uses TRBV28 and TRBJ1-1; TRBD1 matches at 9 bases. Germline V gives CDR1 MDHEN, CDR2 SYDVKM. This CDR3 comprises 15 residues. The V and J ends lost 6 bases and 1 base, in that order; junction bases with no gene match: 6. Written as DNA, the CDR3 is TGTGCCAGCAGGGGGACAGGGCCGCCGAACACTGAAGCTTTCTTT. Protein: CASRGTGPPNTEAFF.

As for this clonotype: One base away lies a much larger clone, so this may be a sequencing read error. The chain uses TRBV28 and TRBJ2-1; 7 bases are shared with TRBD1. This CDR3 is built from 16 residues. V shed 4 bases, J shed 9 bases, and the junction held 15 bases outside the gene matches. Germline CDR1 MDHEN, CDR2 SYDVKM. Written as DNA, the CDR3 is TGTGCCAGCAGTTCCCCCCGGGACAGCCCTAGGGGTGAGCAGTTCTTC. This translates into CASSSPRDSPRGEQFF.

This clonotype was observed a handful of times. A much larger clone is a single base away; this may be a read error. The CDR3 DNA reads TGTGCCAGCATTCCCCTCCGGGACAGGGTGACAGATACGCAGTATTTT. It is translated as CASIPLRDRVTDTQYF. The chain links TRBV2 to TRBJ2-3; 9 bases fit TRBD1. The CDR3 spans 16 residues. The germline V gene has CDR1 SNHLY and CDR2 FYNNEI. V gave up 7 bases and J gave up 3 bases; unmatched junction bases: 11.

This clonotype was seen at least ten times. V and J are TRBV29-1 and TRBJ1-1; D remains unclear. Deletions cut 5 bases from V and 0 bases from J, with 7 bases between. The CDR3 is 12 residues long. Germline lookup yields CDR1 SQVTM and CDR2 ANQGSEA. For the CDR3, the DNA is TGCAGCGTTAGACGGGTGAACACTGAAGCTTTCTTT. Translated, it gives CSVRRVNTEAFF.

This clonotype was seen repeatedly, ten times or more. A junction boundary mismatches the germline segment, possibly from a read error. As DNA, the CDR3 is TGTGCTAGCAGCTTAGGGGCCGCGAACTATGAGCAGTTCTTC. Translation: CASSLGAANYEQFF. The chain recombines TRBV7-7 with TRBJ2-1, with D perhaps TRBD1 (5 bases). The CDR3 runs to 14 residues. Per the germline V gene, CDR1 is SSHAT and CDR2 is FNYEAQ (reference sequence).

This clonotype was seen repeatedly, ten times or more. The rearrangement links TRBV12-3 or TRBV12-4 to TRBJ2-5; TRBD2 matches 7 bases. The V gene end was trimmed by 3 bases and the J gene end by 2 bases; junction bases not matched to a gene: 15. The CDR3 is 18 residues long. The CDR3, as DNA: TGTGCCAGCAGTTTGGTGTTGGACAAGGCGGGGGTTCAAGAGACCCAGTACTTC. As protein: CASSLVLDKAGVQETQYF.

The chain recombines TRBV6-1 with TRBJ1-4; no reliable D call. V was shortened by 1 base and J by 7 bases, with 7 bases between the two germline ends. The CDR3 spans 13 residues. CDR1 is MNHNS and CDR2 is SASEGT in the germline V gene. CDR3: CASSEEGREKLFF. CDR3 DNA: TGTGCCAGCAGTGAAGAAGGCCGTGAAAAACTGTTTTTT.

This clonotype was seen more than once but under ten times. V gene TRBV7-2 combines with J gene TRBJ2-1, with 8 positions matching TRBD1. The V and J ends lost 6 bases and 4 bases, in that order; junction bases with no gene match: 8. The length of the CDR3 is 15 residues. Germline loops: CDR1 SGHTA, CDR2 FQGNSA. The CDR3 region has the DNA TGTGCCAGCAGGGCCGGGACAGGACCTTACAATGAGCAGTTCTTC. Amino acid sequence: CASRAGTGPYNEQFF. The full variable domain, in which reference TRBV7-2 and TRBJ2-1 provide the parts outside the CDR3, is GAGVSQSPSNKVTEKGKDVELRCDPISGHTALYWYRQSLGQGLEFLIYFQGNSAPDKSGLPSDRFSAERTGGSVSTLTIQRTQQEDSAVYLCASRAGTGPYNEQFFGPGTRLTVL.

V gene TRBV19 combines with J gene TRBJ2-7; tentative D call: TRBD2 (6 bases). V lost 4 bases and J lost 4, with 17 bases in between. The CDR3 extends over 15 amino acids. Germline lookup yields CDR1 LNHDA and CDR2 SQIVND (reference sequence). CDR3 region: CASSRFRQEGYEQYF. CDR3 nucleotides: TGTGCCAGTAGTAGATTTCGGCAGGAGGGATACGAGCAGTACTTC.

This clonotype was recorded many times. The chain is built from TRBV20-1 and TRBJ2-7, with unresolved D. Germline CDR1 is DFQATT and CDR2 is SNEGSKA (reference sequence). This CDR3 spans 12 amino acids. Between the trimmed V and J ends, which lost 0 bases and 7 bases, there was a span of 10 bases. DNA for the CDR3: TGCAGTGCTAGAGATCAAGGCCGGGAGCAGTACTTC. Translating gives CSARDQGREQYF.

This clonotype was observed at least ten times. This chain joins TRBV30 and TRBJ1-5; D unresolved. The CDR3 extends over 13 amino acids. Germline CDR1 is GTSNPN and CDR2 is SVGIG (reference sequence). V shed 0 bases and J shed 3 bases, with 6 bases lying between them. The DNA for the CDR3 is TGTGCCTGGAGTGTTTCCCTCAATCAGCCCCAGCATTTT. Translated: CAWSVSLNQPQHF.

The gene calls are TRBV20-1 and TRBJ2-1, with 9 bases fitting TRBD2. V lost 3 bases and J lost 6; bases outside the gene matches: 3. Germline CDR1 DFQATT, CDR2 SNEGSKA (reference sequence). This CDR3 contains 13 residues. CDR3 coding DNA: TGCAGTGCTAGTGGGACTAGCTTCAATGAGCAGTTCTTC. Protein: CSASGTSFNEQFF.

The chain links TRBV7-8 to TRBJ2-7; 7 positions agree with TRBD2. Looked up from germline, CDR1 is SGHVS and CDR2 is FQNEAQ. V trimming: 7 bases; J trimming: 2 bases; junction bases outside the gene matches: 5. The CDR3 consists of 13 residues. CDR3 nucleotide sequence: TGTGCCAGCAACGGAGGGACTACCTACGAGCAGTACTTC. The encoded protein is CASNGGTTYEQYF.

The chain couples TRBV6-1 to TRBJ2-5, with 7 positions matching TRBD2. The CDR3 is made up of 14 amino acids. After removal of 6 bases from V and 7 bases from J, the junction contained 11 bases not matched to a gene. Germline V CDR1 and CDR2: MNHNS, SASEGT. The CDR3 nucleotides are TGTGCCAGCAGACCGTACGATGGGGGGGGGACCCAGTACTTC. It specifies CASRPYDGGGTQYF.

The V and J genes are TRBV20-1 and TRBJ2-3, with 7 bases that match TRBD2. CDR1 DFQATT and CDR2 SNEGSKA come from the germline V gene (reference sequence). V lost 7 bases and J lost 2; bases outside the gene matches: 12. The CDR3 has 15 residues. CDR3 loop: CSDLGGSKATDTQYF. The CDR3 DNA reads TGCAGTGATCTTGGCGGGAGTAAGGCCACAGATACGCAGTATTTT.

V gene TRBV19 combines with J gene TRBJ2-1, with TRBD1 matching 9 bases. Per the germline V gene, CDR1 is LNHDA and CDR2 is SQIVND (reference sequence). The CDR3 contains 16 residues. V was pared by 3 bases and J by 5 bases, with 8 bases of the junction left unmatched. As DNA, the CDR3 is TGTGCCAGTAGTATCTGGTCACAGGGGGCCGACAATGAGCAGTTCTTC. It encodes CASSIWSQGADNEQFF.

The CDR3 region has the DNA TGCAGTGCTACAGGGGGTTACATGAACACTGAAGCTTTCTTT. Translating gives CSATGGYMNTEAFF. The chain has TRBV20-1 and TRBJ1-1; 7 nucleotides align to TRBD1. The V gene's germline CDR1 is DFQATT and CDR2 SNEGSKA (reference sequence). The CDR3 runs to 14 residues. V lost 4 bases and J lost 0; bases outside the gene matches: 5.

Many counts were recorded for this clonotype. The rearrangement links TRBV5-1 to TRBJ1-2; D may be TRBD1 (6 bases). The V end was cut by 5 bases, the J end by 4 bases, with 18 bases between. The CDR3 contains 15 residues. CDR1 is SGHRS, CDR2 YFSETQ, per germline. The CDR3 region is CASRGGQATLYGYTF. In DNA form, the CDR3 reads TGCGCCAGCAGGGGGGGGCAGGCGACCCTCTATGGCTACACCTTC.